This entry is about one T cell receptor (beta chain). This entry comes from a study of shared clonotypes between healthy human individuals. Sequenced by immunoSEQ multiplex PCR; TCRdb stores in-frame clones only, minus some. The repertoire holds 1,400,000 or so clones, with approximately 98.5% as singletons. Those who donated were healthy HIV-negative adults, with no recent acute infections or vaccinations reported. The sequence was collected from a man younger than 40 in good health. The sample comprised naive CD4+ T cells sorted from blood. The subset was: CD45RA+ positively selected.

Here the CDR3 DNA reads TGTGCCAGCAGCCAAGACTTGCTAGCGGGAGCGGTGCAGTACTTC. Translation gives CASSQDLLAGAVQYF. The chain carries TRBV14 and TRBJ2-7, with 10 bases matching TRBD2. J lost 9 bases, V lost 0 bases, and 8 bases had no gene match. CDR1 and CDR2 from the germline V gene are SGHDN and FVKESK. There are 15 residues in the CDR3.